This T cell receptor beta chain appears in the sequencing data of a study of control samples from healthy donors and cancer patients. Only in-frame clones appear in the TCRdb table, and some are missing; sequencing was by immunoSEQ multiplex PCR. The sample lists 150,000 or so clones, around 96% seen once, with around 5.4% in the top ten. There are 13 residues in the CDR3. V was clipped by 3 bases and J by 2 bases, with 5 bases between them. A single count supports this clone. This receptor was obtained from a man in his forties in good health. V is TRBV12-3 or TRBV12-4 and J is TRBJ2-1; no firm D call. Sequencing input: blood. CDR3 amino acids: CASSLVAYNEQFF. The CDR3 DNA is TGTGCCAGCAGTTTGGTGGCCTACAATGAGCAGTTCTTC.